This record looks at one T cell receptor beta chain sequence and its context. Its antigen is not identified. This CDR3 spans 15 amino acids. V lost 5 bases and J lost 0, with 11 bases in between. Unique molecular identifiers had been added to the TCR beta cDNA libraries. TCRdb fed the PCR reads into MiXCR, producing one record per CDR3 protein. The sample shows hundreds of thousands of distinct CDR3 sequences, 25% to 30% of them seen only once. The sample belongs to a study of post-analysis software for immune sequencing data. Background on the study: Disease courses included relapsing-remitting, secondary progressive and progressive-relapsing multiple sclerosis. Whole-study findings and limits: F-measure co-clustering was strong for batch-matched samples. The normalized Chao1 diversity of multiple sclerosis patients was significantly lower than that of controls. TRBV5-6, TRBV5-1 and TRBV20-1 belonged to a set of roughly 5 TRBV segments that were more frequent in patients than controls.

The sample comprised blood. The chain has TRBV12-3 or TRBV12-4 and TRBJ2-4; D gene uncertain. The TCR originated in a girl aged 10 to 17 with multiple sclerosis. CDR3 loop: CASSPTSLAKNIQYF. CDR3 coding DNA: TGTGCCAGCAGTCCCACATCCCTAGCCAAAAACATTCAGTACTTC.